This T cell receptor (beta chain) came from a study of cytomegalovirus exposure and HLA in healthy donors. The PCR ran on 60 Vbeta and 13 Jbeta primers. Here immunoSEQ multiplex PCR was the method, and the copy in TCRdb shows in-frame clones only, minus some. The repertoire has 76,000 or so clones, 65% to 75% of them found once; the top ten carry around 16%. Germline CDR1 WSHSY, CDR2 SAAADI. This CDR3 comprises 11 residues. The V gene lost 6 bases and the J gene lost 7 bases, with 7 bases spanning the gap. Study-level results: In a later analysis, specific HLA alleles were associated with 15,000 to 20,000 TCR beta sequences at a 0.05 false discovery rate.

About this clone itself: Its antigen is as yet unknown.

Though nominally healthy at sampling, donors likely had unrecorded immune exposures. Sequencing was done on a sample of PBMCs. The sequence derives from a woman in her thirties or forties in good health and CMV-seropositive. This chain links TRBV10-2 with TRBJ2-1; D unclear. CDR3 sequence (DNA): TGCGCCAGCAGCGGAGATAATGAGCAGTTCTTC. Its protein product is CASSGDNEQFF.